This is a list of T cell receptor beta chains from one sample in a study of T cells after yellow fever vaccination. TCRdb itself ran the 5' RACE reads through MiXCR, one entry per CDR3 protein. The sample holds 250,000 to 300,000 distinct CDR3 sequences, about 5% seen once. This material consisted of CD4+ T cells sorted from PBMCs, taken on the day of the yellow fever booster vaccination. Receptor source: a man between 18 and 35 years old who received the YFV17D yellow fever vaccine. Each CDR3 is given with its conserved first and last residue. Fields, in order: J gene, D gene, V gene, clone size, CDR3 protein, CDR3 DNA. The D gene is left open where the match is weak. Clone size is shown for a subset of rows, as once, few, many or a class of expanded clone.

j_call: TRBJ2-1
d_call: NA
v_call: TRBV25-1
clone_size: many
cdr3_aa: CASSEWGRGEQFF
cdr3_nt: TGTGCCAGCAGTGAATGGGGTCGGGGGGAGCAGTTCTTC

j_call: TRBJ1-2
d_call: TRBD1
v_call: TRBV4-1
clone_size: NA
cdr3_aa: CASSQDPAVTGSGYTF
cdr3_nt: TGCGCCAGCAGCCAAGATCCGGCGGTGACAGGGAGCGGCTACACCTTC

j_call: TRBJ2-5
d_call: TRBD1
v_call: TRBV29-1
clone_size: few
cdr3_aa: CSAGQGAETQYF
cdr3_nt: TGCAGCGCCGGACAGGGGGCCGAGACCCAGTACTTC

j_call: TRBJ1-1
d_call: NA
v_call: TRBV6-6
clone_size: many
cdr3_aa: CAIAPSGFAEAFF
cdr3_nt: TGTGCCATAGCGCCCTCAGGGTTTGCTGAAGCTTTCTTT

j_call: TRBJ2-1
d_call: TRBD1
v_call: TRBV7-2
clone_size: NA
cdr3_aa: CASSQRDRVNEQFF
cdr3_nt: TGTGCCAGCAGCCAAAGGGACAGGGTGAATGAGCAGTTCTTC

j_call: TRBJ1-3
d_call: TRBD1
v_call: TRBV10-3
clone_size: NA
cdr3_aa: CAISLGQGGNTIYF
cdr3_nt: TGTGCCATCAGTCTTGGACAGGGTGGAAACACCATATATTTT

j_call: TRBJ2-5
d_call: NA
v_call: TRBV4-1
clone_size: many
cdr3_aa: CASSHQGKYQETQYF
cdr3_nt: TGCGCCAGCAGCCACCAGGGGAAGTACCAAGAGACCCAGTACTTC

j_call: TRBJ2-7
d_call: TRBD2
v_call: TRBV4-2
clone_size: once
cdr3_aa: CASSPINLGLAGQYF
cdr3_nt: TGTGCCAGCAGTCCCATCAACCTCGGACTAGCTGGGCAGTACTTC

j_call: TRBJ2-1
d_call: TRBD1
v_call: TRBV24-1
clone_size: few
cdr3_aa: CATSDPGQESSYNEQFF
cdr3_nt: TGTGCCACCAGTGATCCGGGACAGGAGAGCTCCTACAATGAGCAGTTCTTC

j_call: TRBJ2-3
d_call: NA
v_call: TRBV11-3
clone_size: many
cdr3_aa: CASSLTREADTQYF
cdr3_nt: TGTGCCAGCAGCTTAACAAGGGAGGCAGATACGCAGTATTTT

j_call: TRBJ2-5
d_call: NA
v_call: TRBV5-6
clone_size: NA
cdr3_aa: CASSGGRAETQYF
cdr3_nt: TGTGCCAGCAGCGGGGGTCGGGCGGAGACCCAGTACTTC

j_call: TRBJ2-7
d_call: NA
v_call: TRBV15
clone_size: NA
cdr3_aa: CATSRAGSSYEQYF
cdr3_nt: TGTGCCACCAGCAGAGCCGGGAGCTCCTACGAGCAGTACTTC

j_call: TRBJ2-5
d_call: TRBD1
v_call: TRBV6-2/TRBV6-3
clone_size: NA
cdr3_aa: CASTPQDRGQETQYF
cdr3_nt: TGTGCCAGCACCCCCCAGGACAGGGGCCAAGAGACCCAGTACTTC

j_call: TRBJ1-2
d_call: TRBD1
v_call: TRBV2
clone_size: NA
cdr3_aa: CASRGQPTNYGYTF
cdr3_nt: TGTGCCAGCAGGGGACAGCCGACCAACTATGGCTACACCTTC

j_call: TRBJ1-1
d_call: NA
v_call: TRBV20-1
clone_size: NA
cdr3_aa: CSACRARASSEAFF
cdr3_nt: TGCAGTGCTTGTCGGGCTAGGGCGTCCTCTGAAGCTTTCTTT

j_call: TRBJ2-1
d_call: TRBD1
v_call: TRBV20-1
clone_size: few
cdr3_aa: CSAVRRGHEQFF
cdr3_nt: TGCAGTGCTGTCCGAAGGGGGCATGAGCAGTTCTTC

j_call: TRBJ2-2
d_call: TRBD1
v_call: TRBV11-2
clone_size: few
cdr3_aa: CASSLAYRDRRSTGELFF
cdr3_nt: TGTGCCAGCAGCTTAGCGTACCGGGACAGGAGGTCCACCGGGGAGCTGTTTTTT

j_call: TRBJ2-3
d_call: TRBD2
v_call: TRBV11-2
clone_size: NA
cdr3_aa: CASSPRPSGSNTDTQYF
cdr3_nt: TGTGCCAGCAGCCCCCGACCTAGCGGCTCTAACACAGATACGCAGTATTTT

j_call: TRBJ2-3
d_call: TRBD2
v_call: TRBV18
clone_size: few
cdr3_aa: CASSGDYLSTDTQYF
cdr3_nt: TGTGCCAGCTCAGGGGACTACCTAAGCACAGATACGCAGTATTTT

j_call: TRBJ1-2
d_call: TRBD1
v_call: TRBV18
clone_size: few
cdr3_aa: CASSPPPGQGLYGYTF
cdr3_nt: TGTGCCAGCTCACCCCCCCCGGGACAGGGATTGTATGGCTACACCTTC

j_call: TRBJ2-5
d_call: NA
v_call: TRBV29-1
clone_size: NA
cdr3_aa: CSVFGDQETQYF
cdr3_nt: TGCAGCGTTTTCGGGGATCAAGAGACCCAGTACTTC

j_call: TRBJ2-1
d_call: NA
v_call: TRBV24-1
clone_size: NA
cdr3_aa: CATSDVRVGEQFF
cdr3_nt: TGTGCCACCAGTGACGTCAGGGTTGGTGAGCAGTTCTTC

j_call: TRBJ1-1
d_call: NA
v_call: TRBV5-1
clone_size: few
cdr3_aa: CASSFGVISEAFF
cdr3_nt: TGCGCCAGCAGCTTCGGGGTTATATCTGAAGCTTTCTTT

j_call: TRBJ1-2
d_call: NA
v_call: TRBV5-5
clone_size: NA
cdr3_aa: CASSLDDRRNGYTF
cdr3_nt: TGTGCCAGCAGCTTGGATGACAGGCGGAACGGCTACACCTTC

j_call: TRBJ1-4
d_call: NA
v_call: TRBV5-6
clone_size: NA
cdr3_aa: CASSWARGEKLFF
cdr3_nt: TGTGCCAGCAGTTGGGCTCGTGGTGAAAAACTGTTTTTT

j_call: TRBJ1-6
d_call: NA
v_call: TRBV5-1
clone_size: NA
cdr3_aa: CASSLAAGLYSPLHF
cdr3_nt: TGCGCCAGCAGCTTGGCCGCAGGGTTGTATTCACCCCTCCACTTT

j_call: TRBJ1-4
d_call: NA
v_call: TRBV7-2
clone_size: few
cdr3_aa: CASSLEFRTGKLFF
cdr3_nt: TGTGCCAGCAGCTTAGAATTCAGGACTGGAAAACTGTTTTTT

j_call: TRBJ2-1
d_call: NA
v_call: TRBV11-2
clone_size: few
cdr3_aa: CASSFTTPGSYNEQFF
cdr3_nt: TGTGCCAGCAGCTTCACCACCCCCGGCTCCTACAATGAGCAGTTCTTC

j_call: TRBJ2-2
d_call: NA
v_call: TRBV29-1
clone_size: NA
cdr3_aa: CSVQGVMAGELFF
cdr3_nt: TGCAGCGTCCAGGGTGTCATGGCCGGGGAGCTGTTTTTT

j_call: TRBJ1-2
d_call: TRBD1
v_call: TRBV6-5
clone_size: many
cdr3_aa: CASSTTGTGEGPYTF
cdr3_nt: TGTGCCAGCAGCACCACCGGGACAGGGGAAGGACCTTACACCTTC

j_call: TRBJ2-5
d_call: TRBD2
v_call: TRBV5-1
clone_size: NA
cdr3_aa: CASSLAAGSEETQYF
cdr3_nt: TGCGCCAGCAGCTTGGCAGCGGGGTCTGAAGAGACCCAGTACTTC

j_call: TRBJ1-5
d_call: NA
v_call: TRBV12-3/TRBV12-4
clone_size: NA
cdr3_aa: CASSFRIQPQHF
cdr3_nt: TGTGCCAGCAGTTTCCGGATCCAGCCCCAGCATTTT

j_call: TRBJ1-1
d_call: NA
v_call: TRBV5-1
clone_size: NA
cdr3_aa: CASSLAAGGTEAFF
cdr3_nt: TGCGCCAGCAGCTTGGCGGCAGGCGGCACTGAAGCTTTCTTT

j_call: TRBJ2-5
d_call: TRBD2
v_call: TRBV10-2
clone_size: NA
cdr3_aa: CASSPSGRQETQYF
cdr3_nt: TGCGCCAGCAGTCCTAGCGGGAGACAAGAGACCCAGTACTTC

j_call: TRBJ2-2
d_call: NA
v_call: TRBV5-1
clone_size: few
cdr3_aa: CASSPFWGSGELFF
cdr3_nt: TGCGCCAGCAGCCCTTTCTGGGGCTCGGGGGAGCTGTTTTTT

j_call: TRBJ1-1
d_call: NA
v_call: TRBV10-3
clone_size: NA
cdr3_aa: CAIRGDSEAFF
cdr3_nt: TGTGCCATCAGGGGGGACTCTGAAGCTTTCTTT

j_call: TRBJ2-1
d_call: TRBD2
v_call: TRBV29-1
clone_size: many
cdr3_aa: CSVALGSGVSRGNEQFF
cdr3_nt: TGCAGCGTTGCCCTAGGGAGCGGGGTTTCTCGAGGCAATGAGCAGTTCTTC

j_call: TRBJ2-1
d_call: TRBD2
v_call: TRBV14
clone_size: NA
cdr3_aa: CASSQDPRLAGGYEQFF
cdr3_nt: TGTGCCAGCAGCCAAGATCCTCGGCTAGCGGGGGGCTATGAGCAGTTCTTC

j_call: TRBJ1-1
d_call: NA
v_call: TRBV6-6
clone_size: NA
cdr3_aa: CAAGEGTEAFF
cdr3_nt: TGTGCCGCGGGGGAGGGCACTGAAGCTTTCTTT

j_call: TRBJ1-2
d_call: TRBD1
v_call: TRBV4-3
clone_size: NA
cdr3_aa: CASSQDRDRAYGYTF
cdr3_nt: TGCGCCAGCAGCCAAGATCGGGACAGGGCCTATGGCTACACCTTC

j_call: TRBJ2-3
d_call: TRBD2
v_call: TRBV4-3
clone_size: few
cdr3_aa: CASSQEGAGSGGRTDTQYF
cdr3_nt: TGCGCCAGCAGCCAAGAAGGGGCAGGAAGCGGGGGACGCACAGATACGCAGTATTTT

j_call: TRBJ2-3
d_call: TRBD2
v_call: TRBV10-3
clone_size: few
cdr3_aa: CAISGLLAGGSSTDTQYF
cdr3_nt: TGTGCCATCAGTGGCCTACTAGCGGGGGGTTCTAGCACAGATACGCAGTATTTT

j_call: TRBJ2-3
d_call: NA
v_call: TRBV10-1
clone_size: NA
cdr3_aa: CASKGSGAATQYF
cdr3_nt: TGCGCCAGCAAGGGGTCAGGCGCTGCCACGCAGTATTTT

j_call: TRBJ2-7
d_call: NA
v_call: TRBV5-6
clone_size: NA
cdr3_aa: CASSSQGVPYEQYF
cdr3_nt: TGTGCCAGCAGCTCTCAAGGGGTTCCCTACGAGCAGTACTTC

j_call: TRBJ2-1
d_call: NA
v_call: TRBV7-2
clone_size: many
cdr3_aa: CASSSTGTVKFF
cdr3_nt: TGTGCCAGCAGCTCGACCGGGACGGTCAAGTTCTTC

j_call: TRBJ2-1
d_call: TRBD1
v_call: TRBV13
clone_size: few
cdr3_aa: CASSLVTGQGYNEQFF
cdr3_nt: TGTGCCAGCAGCTTAGTGACGGGACAGGGGTACAATGAGCAGTTCTTC

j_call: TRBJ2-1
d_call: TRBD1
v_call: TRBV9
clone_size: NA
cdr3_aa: CASSETGTAYIEQFF
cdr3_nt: TGTGCCAGCAGCGAAACCGGGACAGCCTACATTGAGCAGTTCTTC

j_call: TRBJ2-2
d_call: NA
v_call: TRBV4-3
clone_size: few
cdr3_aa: CASSQTHSTGELFF
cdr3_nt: TGCGCCAGCAGCCAGACCCATTCAACCGGGGAGCTGTTTTTT

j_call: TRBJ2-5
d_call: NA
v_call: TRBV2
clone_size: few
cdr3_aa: CASSEARAGVETQYF
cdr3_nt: TGTGCCAGCAGTGAAGCGCGGGCAGGCGTGGAGACCCAGTACTTC

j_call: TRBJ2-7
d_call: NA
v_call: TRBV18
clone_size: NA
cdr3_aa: CASSPPISGRGRYEQYF
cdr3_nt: TGTGCCAGCTCACCACCGATTTCCGGTCGGGGCAGGTACGAGCAGTACTTC

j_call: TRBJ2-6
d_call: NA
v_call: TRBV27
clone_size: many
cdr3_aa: CASSLWGSSGANVLTF
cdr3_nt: TGTGCCAGCAGTTTATGGGGCAGCTCTGGGGCCAACGTCCTGACTTTC

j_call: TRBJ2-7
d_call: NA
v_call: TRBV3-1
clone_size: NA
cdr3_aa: CASSQGSWAYEQYF
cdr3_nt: TGTGCCAGCAGTCAAGGTTCATGGGCCTACGAGCAGTACTTC

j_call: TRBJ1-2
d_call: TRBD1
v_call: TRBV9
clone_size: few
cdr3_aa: CASSVAGQGDYGYTF
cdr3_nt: TGTGCCAGCAGCGTAGCCGGACAGGGGGACTATGGCTACACCTTC